These 4 T cell receptor beta chains were all obtained from the same sample, sequenced in a study of blood T cell repertoires in COVID-19. Libraries were prepared by immunoSEQ multiplex PCR; TCRdb keeps only in-frame clonotypes and omits some of them. The table includes 200,000 to 250,000 clones, 84% detected once. The sequencing sample was made of peripheral blood. The source is a man aged 45-60 years with active or convalescent COVID-19.

The CDR3 region has the DNA TGTGCCAGCAGGCCAACCGGGACTTCTTCCTACGAGCAGTACGTC. Protein product: CASRPTGTSSYEQYV. The rearrangement uses TRBV2 and TRBJ2-7; possible D gene TRBD2, 6 bases. The V gene's germline CDR1 is SNHLY and CDR2 FYNNEI. Trimming shortened V by 6 bases and J by 1 base, and 16 bases separated the two germline ends. There are 15 residues in the CDR3.

The chain combines TRBV19 with TRBJ1-5; possible D gene TRBD1, 6 bases. The germline gives CDR1 LNHDA, CDR2 SQIVND (reference sequence). V was clipped by 1 base and J by 6 bases, with 16 bases between them. The CDR3 consists of 16 residues. The CDR3 here is CASSIVSGDIRQPQHF. CDR3 in DNA: TGTGCCAGTAGTATAGTGAGCGGGGACATTCGTCAGCCCCAGCATTTT.

This clone showed up just a few times. This chain joins TRBV29-1 and TRBJ1-1; 7 bases match TRBD1. Germline CDR1 SQVTM, CDR2 ANQGSEA. The V gene end was trimmed by 7 bases and the J gene end by 7 bases; junction bases not matched to a gene: 6. The CDR3 sequence is 11 residues long. The CDR3 sequence is CSGGAGGEAFF. Here the CDR3 DNA reads TGCAGCGGGGGCGCAGGGGGTGAAGCTTTCTTT.

As DNA, the CDR3 is TGTGCCATCAGCGACGGGACGGGGGAGAACACCGGGGAGCTGTTTTTT. This sequence encodes CAISDGTGENTGELFF. This rearrangement joins TRBV10-3 to TRBJ2-2; TRBD2 might be the D (6 bases). V gave up 6 bases and J gave up 1 base, with 15 bases separating them. Germline V gene data show CDR1 as ENHRY and CDR2 as SYGVKD. The CDR3 covers 16 residues.